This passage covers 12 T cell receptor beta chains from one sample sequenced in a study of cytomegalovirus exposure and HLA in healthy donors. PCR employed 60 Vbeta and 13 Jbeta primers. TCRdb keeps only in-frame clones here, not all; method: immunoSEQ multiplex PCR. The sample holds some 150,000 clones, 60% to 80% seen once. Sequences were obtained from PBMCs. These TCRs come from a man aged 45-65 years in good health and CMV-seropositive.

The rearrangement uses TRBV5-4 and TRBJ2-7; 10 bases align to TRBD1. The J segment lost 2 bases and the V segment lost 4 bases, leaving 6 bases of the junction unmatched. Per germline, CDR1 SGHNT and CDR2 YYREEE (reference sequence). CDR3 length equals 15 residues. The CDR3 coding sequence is TGTGCCAGCAGCGCCGGGACAGGGGATACCTACGAGCAGTACTTC. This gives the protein CASSAGTGDTYEQYF. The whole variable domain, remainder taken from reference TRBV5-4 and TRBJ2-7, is ETGVTQSPTHLIKTRGQQVTLRCSSQSGHNTVSWYQQALGQGPQFIFQYYREEENGRGNFPPRFSGLQFPNYSSELNVNALELDDSALYLCASSAGTGDTYEQYFGPGTRLTVT.

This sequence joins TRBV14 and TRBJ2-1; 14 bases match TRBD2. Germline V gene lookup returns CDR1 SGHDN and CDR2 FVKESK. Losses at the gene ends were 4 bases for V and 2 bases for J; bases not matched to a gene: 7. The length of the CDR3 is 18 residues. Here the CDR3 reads CASSLMGGLAGAYNEQFF. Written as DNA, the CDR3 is TGTGCCAGCAGCCTGATGGGGGGACTAGCGGGAGCCTACAATGAGCAGTTCTTC.

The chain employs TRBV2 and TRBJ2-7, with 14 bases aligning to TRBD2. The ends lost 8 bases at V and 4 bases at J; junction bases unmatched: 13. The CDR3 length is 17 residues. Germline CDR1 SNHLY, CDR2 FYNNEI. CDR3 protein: CASDHVLGTSGSYEQYF. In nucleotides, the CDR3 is TGTGCCAGCGATCACGTCCTGGGGACTAGCGGGAGTTACGAGCAGTACTTC.

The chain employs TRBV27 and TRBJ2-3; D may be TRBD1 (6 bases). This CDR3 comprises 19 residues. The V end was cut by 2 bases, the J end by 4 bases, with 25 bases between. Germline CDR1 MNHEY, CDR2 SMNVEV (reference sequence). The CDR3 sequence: CASSLKGPRRSGVADTQYF. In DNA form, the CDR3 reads TGTGCCAGCAGTTTAAAGGGCCCGAGGAGGTCAGGGGTGGCAGATACGCAGTATTTT.

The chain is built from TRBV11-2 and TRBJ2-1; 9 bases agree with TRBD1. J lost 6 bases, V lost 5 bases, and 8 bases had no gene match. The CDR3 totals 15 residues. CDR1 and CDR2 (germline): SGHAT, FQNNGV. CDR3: CASSPGTGWANEQFF. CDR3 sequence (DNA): TGTGCCAGCAGCCCCGGGACAGGGTGGGCCAATGAGCAGTTCTTC.

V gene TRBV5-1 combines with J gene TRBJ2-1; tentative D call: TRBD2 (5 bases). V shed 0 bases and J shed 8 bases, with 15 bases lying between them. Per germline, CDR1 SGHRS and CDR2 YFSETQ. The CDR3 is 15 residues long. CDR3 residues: CASSLEDFPGDEQFF. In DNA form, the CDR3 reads TGCGCCAGCAGCTTGGAGGACTTTCCGGGCGATGAGCAGTTCTTC.

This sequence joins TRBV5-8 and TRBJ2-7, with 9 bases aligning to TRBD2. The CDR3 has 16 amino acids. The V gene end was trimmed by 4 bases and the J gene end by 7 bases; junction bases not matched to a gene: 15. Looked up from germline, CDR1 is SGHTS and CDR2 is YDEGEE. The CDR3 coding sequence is TGTGCCAGCAGCCTGGGCCGCGGGAGGGCTTTGAGGGAGCAGTACTTC. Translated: CASSLGRGRALREQYF.

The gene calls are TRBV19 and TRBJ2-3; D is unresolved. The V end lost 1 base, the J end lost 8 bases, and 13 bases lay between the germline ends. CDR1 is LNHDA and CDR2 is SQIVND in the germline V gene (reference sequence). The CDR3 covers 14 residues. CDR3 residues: CASSIGRTYSTQYF. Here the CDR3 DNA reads TGTGCCAGTAGTATAGGGCGAACTTACAGTACGCAGTATTTT.

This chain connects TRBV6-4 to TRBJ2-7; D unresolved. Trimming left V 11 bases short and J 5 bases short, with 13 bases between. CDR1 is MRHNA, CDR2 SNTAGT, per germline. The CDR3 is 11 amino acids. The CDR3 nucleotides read TGTGCCGTCGCCAGTCTGGACGAGCAGTACTTC. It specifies CAVASLDEQYF.

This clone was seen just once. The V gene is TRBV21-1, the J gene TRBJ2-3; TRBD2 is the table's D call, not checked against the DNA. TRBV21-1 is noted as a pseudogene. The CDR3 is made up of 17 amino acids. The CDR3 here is CASSKLTSGGDTDTQYF. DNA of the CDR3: TGTGCCAGCAGCAAATTGACTAGCGGGGGAGATACAGATACGCAGTATTTT.

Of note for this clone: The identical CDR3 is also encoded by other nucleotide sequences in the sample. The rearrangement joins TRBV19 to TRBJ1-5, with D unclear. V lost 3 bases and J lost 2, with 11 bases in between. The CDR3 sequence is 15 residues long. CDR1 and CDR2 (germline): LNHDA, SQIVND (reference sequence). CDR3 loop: CASSIGRAGNQPQHF. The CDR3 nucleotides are TGTGCCAGTAGTATTGGGAGGGCGGGCAATCAGCCCCAGCATTTT.

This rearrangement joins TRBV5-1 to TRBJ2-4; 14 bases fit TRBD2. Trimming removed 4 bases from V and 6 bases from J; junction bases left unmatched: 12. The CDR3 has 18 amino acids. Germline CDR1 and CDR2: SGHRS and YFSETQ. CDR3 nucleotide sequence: TGCGCCAGCAGCGCTTCCGGGACTAGCGGGAGAGAAGGAAACATTCAGTACTTC. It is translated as CASSASGTSGREGNIQYF.